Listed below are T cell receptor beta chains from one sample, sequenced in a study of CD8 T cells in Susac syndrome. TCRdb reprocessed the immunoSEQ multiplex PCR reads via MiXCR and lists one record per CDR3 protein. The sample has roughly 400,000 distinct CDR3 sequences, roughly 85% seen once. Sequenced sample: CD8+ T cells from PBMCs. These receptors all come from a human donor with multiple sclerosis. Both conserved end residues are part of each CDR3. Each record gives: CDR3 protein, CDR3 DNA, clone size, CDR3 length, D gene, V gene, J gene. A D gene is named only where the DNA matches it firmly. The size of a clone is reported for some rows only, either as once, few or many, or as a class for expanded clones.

CDR3 protein: CAIEEYSGANVLTF; CDR3 DNA: TGTGCCATAGAAGAGTACTCTGGGGCCAACGTCCTGACTTTC; clone size: once; CDR3 length: 14; D gene: NA; V gene: TRBV2; J gene: TRBJ2-6
CDR3 protein: CASSQGGGETEAFF; CDR3 DNA: TGCGCCAGCAGCCAAGGGGGTGGAGAAACTGAAGCTTTCTTT; clone size: once; CDR3 length: 14; D gene: NA; V gene: TRBV4-1; J gene: TRBJ1-1
CDR3 protein: CASSYSGLAHNEQFF; CDR3 DNA: TGTGCCAGCAGTTACTCAGGACTAGCGCACAATGAGCAGTTCTTC; clone size: NA; CDR3 length: 15; D gene: TRBD2; V gene: TRBV6-5; J gene: TRBJ2-1
CDR3 protein: CSAADSWTDEQYF; CDR3 DNA: TGCAGTGCGGCGGACAGCTGGACCGACGAGCAGTACTTC; clone size: NA; CDR3 length: 13; D gene: NA; V gene: TRBV20-1; J gene: TRBJ2-7
CDR3 protein: CASSYRTGTGGIEQFF; CDR3 DNA: TGTGCCAGCAGTTACCGCACCGGGACAGGGGGTATTGAGCAGTTCTTC; clone size: NA; CDR3 length: 16; D gene: TRBD1; V gene: TRBV6-6; J gene: TRBJ2-1
CDR3 protein: CASSRDLSYEQYF; CDR3 DNA: TGCGCCAGTAGTAGGGACTTATCCTACGAGCAGTACTTC; clone size: once; CDR3 length: 13; D gene: NA; V gene: TRBV19; J gene: TRBJ2-7
CDR3 protein: CASSSTGSHTGELFF; CDR3 DNA: TGTGCCAGCAGTTCGACAGGTTCTCACACCGGGGAGCTGTTTTTT; clone size: NA; CDR3 length: 15; D gene: NA; V gene: TRBV6-4; J gene: TRBJ2-2
CDR3 protein: CASSPWTGEGEQFF; CDR3 DNA: TGTGCCAGCAGTCCTTGGACAGGGGAGGGTGAGCAGTTCTTC; clone size: NA; CDR3 length: 14; D gene: TRBD1; V gene: TRBV6-1; J gene: TRBJ2-1
CDR3 protein: CASSYNRGETQYF; CDR3 DNA: TGTGCCAGCAGTTACAACAGGGGAGAGACCCAGTACTTC; clone size: few; CDR3 length: 13; D gene: TRBD1; V gene: TRBV6-5; J gene: TRBJ2-5
CDR3 protein: CASSFEPSIYEQYF; CDR3 DNA: TGTGCTAGCAGTTTTGAACCGTCTATCTACGAGCAGTACTTC; clone size: few; CDR3 length: 14; D gene: NA; V gene: TRBV27; J gene: TRBJ2-7
CDR3 protein: CSARNEAQNYEQYF; CDR3 DNA: TGCAGTGCTAGAAACGAGGCTCAGAACTACGAGCAGTACTTC; clone size: NA; CDR3 length: 14; D gene: NA; V gene: TRBV20-1; J gene: TRBJ2-7
CDR3 protein: CSASPSGELSYEQYF; CDR3 DNA: TGCAGTGCTTCCCCTAGCGGGGAGTTATCCTACGAGCAGTACTTC; clone size: few; CDR3 length: 15; D gene: TRBD2; V gene: TRBV20-1; J gene: TRBJ2-7
CDR3 protein: CASSQLQGGIAYEQYF; CDR3 DNA: TGCGCCAGCAGCCAACTCCAGGGGGGAATAGCCTACGAGCAGTACTTC; clone size: NA; CDR3 length: 16; D gene: NA; V gene: TRBV4-1; J gene: TRBJ2-7
CDR3 protein: CASSYSTEHNSPLHF; CDR3 DNA: TGTGCCAGCAGTTACTCGACAGAGCATAATTCACCCCTCCACTTT; clone size: NA; CDR3 length: 15; D gene: NA; V gene: TRBV6-5; J gene: TRBJ1-6
CDR3 protein: CASSEGLVSTDTQYF; CDR3 DNA: TGTGCCAGCAGCGAAGGACTAGTGAGCACAGATACGCAGTATTTT; clone size: few; CDR3 length: 15; D gene: TRBD2; V gene: TRBV9; J gene: TRBJ2-3
CDR3 protein: CASSYHLNNEQFF; CDR3 DNA: TGTGCCAGCAGTTATCACTTGAACAATGAGCAGTTCTTC; clone size: NA; CDR3 length: 13; D gene: NA; V gene: TRBV6-6; J gene: TRBJ2-1
CDR3 protein: CASSRPPGTGAYEQYF; CDR3 DNA: TGCGCCAGCAGCCGTCCCCCCGGGACAGGGGCCTACGAGCAGTACTTC; clone size: NA; CDR3 length: 16; D gene: TRBD1; V gene: TRBV4-1; J gene: TRBJ2-7
CDR3 protein: CASTTIQRNTEAFF; CDR3 DNA: TGTGCCAGTACCACCATACAGAGGAACACTGAAGCTTTCTTT; clone size: NA; CDR3 length: 14; D gene: NA; V gene: TRBV19; J gene: TRBJ1-1
CDR3 protein: CATAGLAGAEQYF; CDR3 DNA: TGTGCCACAGCTGGACTAGCGGGGGCCGAGCAGTACTTC; clone size: NA; CDR3 length: 13; D gene: TRBD2; V gene: TRBV6-2/TRBV6-3; J gene: TRBJ2-7
CDR3 protein: CASSLDTGTGYYEQYF; CDR3 DNA: TGTGCCAGCAGCTTAGACACAGGGACAGGATACTACGAGCAGTACTTC; clone size: NA; CDR3 length: 16; D gene: TRBD1; V gene: TRBV7-9; J gene: TRBJ2-7
CDR3 protein: CASSYSPTGGQPQHF; CDR3 DNA: TGTGCCAGCAGTTACTCTCCCACAGGGGGTCAGCCCCAGCATTTT; clone size: NA; CDR3 length: 15; D gene: TRBD1; V gene: TRBV6-5; J gene: TRBJ1-5
CDR3 protein: CASSLRDSVSYEQYF; CDR3 DNA: TGCGCCAGCAGCTTGCGGGACAGCGTATCCTACGAGCAGTACTTC; clone size: NA; CDR3 length: 15; D gene: TRBD1; V gene: TRBV5-1; J gene: TRBJ2-7
CDR3 protein: CASSDPKHFGAAVQEQFF; CDR3 DNA: TGTGCCAGCAGTGATCCGAAACATTTCGGAGCCGCGGTACAAGAGCAGTTCTTC; clone size: NA; CDR3 length: 18; D gene: NA; V gene: TRBV2; J gene: TRBJ2-1